The 28 T cell receptor beta chains below come from one sample, sequenced in a study of blood T cell repertoires in COVID-19. Using immunoSEQ multiplex PCR, the repertoire was profiled, and TCRdb retains in-frame clones only, with some absent. The table includes some 190,000 clones, 65% to 85% detected once. Sequences were obtained from PBMCs or T cells enriched from blood (not recorded which). These receptors all stem from a woman aged 30 to 39 who had been exposed to COVID-19.

This clone was observed a few times. The chain joins TRBV19 to TRBJ2-7; 9 bases agree with TRBD1. This CDR3 is 14 amino acids long. Germline V gene sequence: CDR1 LNHDA, CDR2 SQIVND (reference sequence). J lost 4 bases, V lost 5 bases, and 6 bases had no gene match. CDR3 residues: CASSESGTGYEQYF. The CDR3 DNA sequence: TGTGCCAGTAGTGAGTCCGGGACAGGGTACGAGCAGTACTTC.

This chain connects TRBV6-1 to TRBJ1-1; TRBD1 matches at 9 bases. The J segment lost 5 bases and the V segment lost 0 bases, leaving 10 bases of the junction unmatched. This CDR3 contains 17 residues. Per germline, CDR1 MNHNS and CDR2 SASEGT. The CDR3 here is CASSEALSQGAGTEAFF. The DNA of the CDR3 is TGTGCCAGCAGTGAAGCGCTCTCACAGGGGGCCGGGACTGAAGCTTTCTTT.

The V and J genes are TRBV21-1 and TRBJ2-5; TRBD1, as called in the table, went unchecked against the DNA. TRBV21-1 is given as a pseudogene. The CDR3 consists of 16 residues. The CDR3 loop reads CASSRPGTGELETQYF. CDR3 coding DNA: TGTGCCAGCAGCAGACCCGGGACAGGGGAGTTGGAGACCCAGTACTTC.

The rearrangement uses TRBV5-8 and TRBJ1-3; weak D call: TRBD1 (6 bases). CDR3 length: 15 amino acids. V lost 2 bases and J 4 bases, leaving 13 bases between the germline ends. Germline CDR1 is SGHTS and CDR2 is YDEGEE. The CDR3 reads CASSFRQAAGNTIYF. The CDR3, as DNA: TGTGCCAGCAGCTTCCGACAGGCAGCCGGAAACACCATATATTTT. The whole variable domain, filled in from reference TRBV5-8 and TRBJ1-3, reads EAGVTQSPTHLIKTRGQQATLRCSPISGHTSVYWYQQALGLGLQFLLWYDEGEERNRGNFPPRFSGRQFPNYSSELNVNALELEDSALYLCASSFRQAAGNTIYFGEGSWLTVV.

The gene calls are TRBV7-9 and TRBJ1-6; TRBD1 agrees at 7 bases. CDR1 is SEHNR, CDR2 FQNEAQ, per germline (reference sequence). The CDR3 runs 14 residues. Losses at the gene ends were 6 bases for V and 10 bases for J; bases not matched to a gene: 9. The CDR3 spells CASRKTGIESPLHF. CDR3 sequence (DNA): TGTGCCAGCAGAAAGACAGGGATCGAGTCACCCCTCCACTTT. Combining the CDR3 with reference TRBV7-9 and TRBJ1-6 gives the whole variable domain DTGVSQNPRHKITKRGQNVTFRCDPISEHNRLYWYRQTLGQGPEFLTYFQNEAQLEKSRLLSDRFSAERPKGSFSTLEIQRTEQGDSAMYLCASRKTGIESPLHFGNGTRLTVT.

The rearrangement links TRBV6-5 to TRBJ1-4; 7 positions agree with TRBD1. J lost 4 bases, V lost 2 bases, and 4 bases had no gene match. Germline loops: CDR1 MNHEY, CDR2 SVGAGI. This CDR3 region has 15 residues. The CDR3 protein is CASSYRDSGNEKLFF. The DNA of the CDR3 is TGTGCCAGCAGTTACCGGGACAGCGGTAATGAAAAACTGTTTTTT.

The chain couples TRBV6-5 to TRBJ1-5; D remains ambiguous. With 6 bases removed from V and 3 bases from J, the gap between germline ends came to 12 bases. CDR1 is MNHEY and CDR2 is SVGAGI in the germline V gene. This CDR3 is 14 amino acids long. This chain's CDR3 is CASSLPRANQPQHF. The CDR3 DNA reads as TGTGCCAGCAGCCTACCGCGCGCCAATCAGCCCCAGCATTTT.

The chain recombines TRBV6-5 with TRBJ2-7; D may be TRBD1 (6 bases). CDR3 size: 14 residues. In germline, CDR1 is MNHEY, CDR2 SVGAGI. Trimming cost V 6 bases and J 0 bases, with 12 bases left between them. CDR3 DNA: TGTGCCAGCAGGTCCACAGGGCTCTCCTACGAGCAGTACTTC. Its translation is CASRSTGLSYEQYF.

This clone has just one count. The V and J genes are TRBV30 and TRBJ1-4; maybe TRBD1 (6 bases). This CDR3 contains 14 residues. V lost 1 base and J lost 7, with 13 bases in between. The germline CDR1 and CDR2 sequences are GTSNPN and SVGIG (reference sequence). The CDR3 sequence: CAWSGGWTVEKLFF. For the CDR3, the DNA is TGTGCCTGGAGTGGAGGATGGACAGTTGAAAAACTGTTTTTT.

V and J are TRBV2 and TRBJ2-2; weak D call: TRBD2 (5 bases). V was clipped by 6 bases and J by 4 bases, with 9 bases between them. The CDR3 contains 13 residues. From germline, CDR1 is SNHLY and CDR2 FYNNEI. The CDR3 protein is CASRTGFTGELFF. The CDR3, as DNA: TGTGCCAGCAGGACGGGGTTCACCGGGGAGCTGTTTTTT.

This chain links TRBV5-6 with TRBJ2-3; D is undetermined. In germline, CDR1 is SGHDT, CDR2 YYEEEE. This CDR3 contains 15 residues. V dropped 6 bases and J dropped 2 bases, with 16 bases sitting between them. The CDR3 here is CASTSKSRLTDTQYF. The CDR3 coding sequence is TGTGCCAGCACCTCAAAATCCAGGCTCACAGATACGCAGTATTTT.

The chain links TRBV11-2 to TRBJ2-7; 9 bases are shared with TRBD1. With V trimmed by 0 bases and J by 3 bases, 6 bases remained unmatched. The CDR3 loop spans 16 amino acids. Germline CDR1 and CDR2: SGHAT and FQNNGV. The CDR3 DNA is TGTGCCAGCAGCTTAGAATCGGGACAGGGTGTCTACGAGCAGTACTTC. This sequence encodes CASSLESGQGVYEQYF.

This chain joins TRBV7-6 and TRBJ2-7; 8 bases are shared with TRBD1. There are 16 residues in the CDR3. CDR1 is SGHVS and CDR2 is FNYEAQ in the germline V gene. V was clipped by 6 bases and J by 3 bases; unmatched bases: 13. For the CDR3, the DNA is TGTGCCAGCAGTCTGACCGGGACAGGATTTTTCTACGAGCAGTACTTC. This encodes CASSLTGTGFFYEQYF.

The chain recombines TRBV7-6 with TRBJ2-7; 9 bases line up with TRBD2. CDR1 and CDR2 from the germline V gene are SGHVS and FNYEAQ. The CDR3 extends over 16 amino acids. With V trimmed by 5 bases and J by 6 bases, 14 bases remained unmatched. The CDR3 spells CASSPEGQRGAGEQYF. CDR3 nucleotide sequence: TGTGCCAGCAGCCCTGAAGGTCAGCGGGGGGCCGGCGAGCAGTACTTC.

The chain recombines TRBV2 with TRBJ1-1, with 11 bases aligning to TRBD1. The germline V gene encodes CDR1 SNHLY and CDR2 FYNNEI. The CDR3 is 11 amino acids. The CDR3 nucleotides read TGTGCGGGACAGGGGGGCGCTGAAGCTTTCTTT. Residues: CAGQGGAEAFF.

The V and J genes are TRBV11-2 and TRBJ1-6, with TRBD1 identical over 7 bases. CDR1 and CDR2 (germline): SGHAT, FQNNGV. The V gene end was trimmed by 2 bases and the J gene end by 7 bases; junction bases not matched to a gene: 5. The CDR3 totals 15 residues. The CDR3 spells CASSLKGAKNSPLHF. CDR3 nucleotide sequence: TGTGCCAGCAGCTTAAAGGGGGCGAAGAATTCACCCCTCCACTTT.

The chain links TRBV18 to TRBJ2-5; 12 positions agree with TRBD2. This CDR3 contains 17 residues. The germline V gene has CDR1 KGHSH and CDR2 LQKENI. V lost 0 bases, J lost 6 bases, and 8 bases stayed unmatched. The CDR3 reads CASSPPSASGGVKTQYF. Written as DNA, the CDR3 is TGTGCCAGCTCACCACCGTCGGCTAGCGGGGGGGTTAAGACCCAGTACTTC.

The chain uses TRBV4-1 and TRBJ2-5; TRBD2 aligns across 7 bases. The CDR3 runs to 16 residues. Germline CDR1 MGHRA, CDR2 YSYEKL. Trimming cost V 0 bases and J 2 bases; bases outside gene matches: 6. CDR3 region: CASSQDFVGGQETQYF. DNA of the CDR3: TGCGCCAGCAGCCAAGACTTTGTGGGGGGGCAAGAGACCCAGTACTTC.

There are a few counts of this clone. V and J are TRBV2 and TRBJ2-7; TRBD2 might be the D (6 bases). Per germline, CDR1 SNHLY and CDR2 FYNNEI. Between the trimmed V and J ends, which lost 5 bases and 1 base, there was a span of 12 bases. The CDR3 runs 14 residues. The CDR3 DNA follows: TGTGCCAGCAGTTTGGAACGGGAGTCCTACGAGCAGTACTTC. Translating gives CASSLERESYEQYF.

V gene TRBV27 combines with J gene TRBJ2-7, with TRBD1 matching over 10 bases. In germline, CDR1 is MNHEY, CDR2 SMNVEV (reference sequence). The CDR3 contains 14 residues. Trimming cost V 5 bases and J 3 bases; bases outside gene matches: 4. The CDR3 DNA reads as TGTGCCAGCAGTCACCGGGACAGGGGCTACGAGCAGTACTTC. Its protein product is CASSHRDRGYEQYF.

V gene TRBV7-2 combines with J gene TRBJ2-1; 7 nucleotides match TRBD1. The CDR3 consists of 14 residues. After removal of 4 bases from V and 8 bases from J, the junction contained 8 bases not matched to a gene. CDR1 SGHTA and CDR2 FQGNSA come from the germline V gene. The CDR3 nucleotides read TGTGCCAGCAGCTCCCCGGGACAGAGGTATGAGCAGTTCTTC. It codes for CASSSPGQRYEQFF.

In this sample, this clone turned up many times. The rearrangement uses TRBV2 and TRBJ2-7; 10 nucleotides match TRBD2. The germline V gene has CDR1 SNHLY and CDR2 FYNNEI. This CDR3 spans 13 amino acids. Trimming at V came to 9 bases and at J to 7 bases, leaving 9 bases not matched to a gene. The CDR3 is CASEGSGGKEQYF. Written as DNA, the CDR3 is TGTGCCAGTGAGGGTAGCGGGGGGAAGGAGCAGTACTTC.

The chain carries TRBV5-6 and TRBJ1-1; D is unclear. The CDR3 contains 14 residues. V was trimmed by 6 bases and J by 0 bases, leaving 12 bases between them. Germline V CDR1 and CDR2: SGHDT, YYEEEE. CDR3 nucleotide sequence: TGTGCCAGCAACGCTAAACCTATGAACACTGAAGCTTTCTTT. Protein product: CASNAKPMNTEAFF. Supplemented by reference TRBV5-6 and TRBJ1-1, the full variable domain reads DAGVTQSPTHLIKTRGQQVTLRCSPKSGHDTVSWYQQALGQGPQFIFQYYEEEERQRGNFPDRFSGHQFPNYSSELNVNALLLGDSALYLCASNAKPMNTEAFFGQGTRLTVV.

The genes are TRBV5-1 and TRBJ2-3, with 10 bases aligning to TRBD2. V shed 3 bases and J 0 bases; nucleotides not matched to a gene: 13. The germline V gene has CDR1 SGHRS and CDR2 YFSETQ. This CDR3 spans 19 amino acids. The CDR3 reads CASSWAPGLAYLSTDTQYF. Here the CDR3 DNA reads TGCGCCAGCAGCTGGGCCCCGGGACTAGCGTACCTTAGCACAGATACGCAGTATTTT.

CDR3 sequence reads: CASSLGGPTEAFF. CDR3 sequence (DNA): TGTGCCAGCAGTCTAGGGGGTCCCACTGAAGCTTTCTTT. V and J are TRBV2 and TRBJ1-1; D is perhaps TRBD1 (6 bases). CDR3 length: 13 residues. Trimming left V 5 bases short and J 4 bases short, with 11 bases between. CDR1 SNHLY and CDR2 FYNNEI come from the germline V gene.

The chain links TRBV14 to TRBJ2-7, with TRBD2 matching 9 bases. After removal of 2 bases from V and 0 bases from J, the junction contained 8 bases not matched to a gene. The CDR3 extends over 17 amino acids. CDR1 SGHDN and CDR2 FVKESK come from the germline V gene. CDR3 DNA: TGTGCCAGCAGCCAAAGGATTGTAGCGGGGGCCTCCTACGAGCAGTACTTC. Its protein is CASSQRIVAGASYEQYF.

This clone has ten or more counts. The chain has TRBV2 and TRBJ1-2; D possibly corresponds to TRBD1 (5 bases). Between the trimmed V and J ends, which lost 4 bases and 4 bases, there was a span of 10 bases. Germline CDR1 SNHLY, CDR2 FYNNEI. This CDR3 is built from 13 residues. Here the CDR3 reads CASSGSDSYGYTF. CDR3 bases: TGTGCCAGCAGTGGGTCAGACAGCTATGGCTACACCTTC.

The chain has TRBV5-8 and TRBJ1-1, with D perhaps TRBD1 (6 bases). This CDR3 has 12 amino acids. CDR1 is SGHTS, CDR2 YDEGEE, per germline. V was trimmed by 2 bases and J by 8 bases, leaving 10 bases between them. As DNA, the CDR3 is TGTGCCAGCAGCTTAAGGACAGTCGAAGCTTTCTTT. Translating it yields CASSLRTVEAFF.